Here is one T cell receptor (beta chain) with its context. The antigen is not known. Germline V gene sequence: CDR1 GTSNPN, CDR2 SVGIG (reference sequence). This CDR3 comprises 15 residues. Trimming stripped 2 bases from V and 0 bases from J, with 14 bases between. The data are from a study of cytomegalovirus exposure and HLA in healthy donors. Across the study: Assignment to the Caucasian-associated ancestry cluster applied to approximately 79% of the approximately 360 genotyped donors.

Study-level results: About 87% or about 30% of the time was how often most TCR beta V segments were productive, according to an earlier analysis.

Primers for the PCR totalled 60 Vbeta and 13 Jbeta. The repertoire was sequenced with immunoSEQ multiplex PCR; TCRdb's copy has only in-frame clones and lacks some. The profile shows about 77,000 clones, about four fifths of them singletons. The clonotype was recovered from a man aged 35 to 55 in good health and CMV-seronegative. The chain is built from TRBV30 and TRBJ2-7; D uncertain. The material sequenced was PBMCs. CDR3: CAWSRDLQTSYEQYF. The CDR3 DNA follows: TGTGCCTGGAGTCGTGATCTACAGACCTCCTACGAGCAGTACTTC.